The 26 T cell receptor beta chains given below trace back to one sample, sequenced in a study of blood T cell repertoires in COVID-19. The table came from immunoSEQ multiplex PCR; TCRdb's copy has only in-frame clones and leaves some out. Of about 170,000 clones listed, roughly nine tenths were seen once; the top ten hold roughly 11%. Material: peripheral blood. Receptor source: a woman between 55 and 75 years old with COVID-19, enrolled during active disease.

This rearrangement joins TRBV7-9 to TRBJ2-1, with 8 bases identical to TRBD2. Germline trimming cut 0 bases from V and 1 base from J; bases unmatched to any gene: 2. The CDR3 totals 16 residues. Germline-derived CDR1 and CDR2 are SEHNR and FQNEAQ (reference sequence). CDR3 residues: CASSLATSVSYNEQFF. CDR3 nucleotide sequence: TGTGCCAGCAGCTTAGCGACTAGCGTTTCCTACAATGAGCAGTTCTTC. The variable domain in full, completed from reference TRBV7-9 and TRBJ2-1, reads DTGVSQNPRHKITKRGQNVTFRCDPISEHNRLYWYRQTLGQGPEFLTYFQNEAQLEKSRLLSDRFSAERPKGSFSTLEIQRTEQGDSAMYLCASSLATSVSYNEQFFGPGTRLTVL.

CDR3 DNA sequence: TGTGCCAGCAGTCCCATCAAAATAGCGGGAGTAGGAACAGATACGCAGTATTTT. Translated: CASSPIKIAGVGTDTQYF. J is TRBJ2-3 and V is TRBV6-2 or TRBV6-3; 9 nucleotides agree with TRBD2. V gave up 5 bases and J gave up 3 bases; unmatched junction bases: 15. CDR3 size: 18 residues. The germline CDR1 and CDR2 sequences are MNHEY and SVGEGT.

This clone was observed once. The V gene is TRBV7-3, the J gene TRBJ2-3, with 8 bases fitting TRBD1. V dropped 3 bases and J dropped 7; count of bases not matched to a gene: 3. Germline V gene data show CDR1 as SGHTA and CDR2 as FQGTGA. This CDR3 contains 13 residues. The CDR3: CASSFRQGYTQYF. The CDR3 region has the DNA TGTGCCAGCAGCTTTCGACAGGGGTATACGCAGTATTTT.

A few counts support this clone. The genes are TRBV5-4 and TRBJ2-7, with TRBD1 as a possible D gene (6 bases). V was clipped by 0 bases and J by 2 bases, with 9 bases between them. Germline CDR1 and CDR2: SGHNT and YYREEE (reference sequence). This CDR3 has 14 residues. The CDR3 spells CASSLDRVPYEQYF. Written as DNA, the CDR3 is TGTGCCAGCAGCTTGGACAGGGTACCCTACGAGCAGTACTTC.

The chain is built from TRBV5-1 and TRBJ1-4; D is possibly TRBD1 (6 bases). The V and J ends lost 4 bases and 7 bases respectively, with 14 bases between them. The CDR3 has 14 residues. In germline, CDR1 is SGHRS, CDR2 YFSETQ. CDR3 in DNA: TGCGCCAGCAGCCTCGGGACAAGGCGTGAAAAACTGTTTTTT. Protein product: CASSLGTRREKLFF.

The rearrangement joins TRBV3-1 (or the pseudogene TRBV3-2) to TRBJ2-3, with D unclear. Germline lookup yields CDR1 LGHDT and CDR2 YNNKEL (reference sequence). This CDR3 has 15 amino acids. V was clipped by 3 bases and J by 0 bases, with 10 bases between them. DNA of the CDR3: TGTGCCAGCAGCCACATTGCGGCTAGCACAGATACGCAGTATTTT. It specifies CASSHIAASTDTQYF.

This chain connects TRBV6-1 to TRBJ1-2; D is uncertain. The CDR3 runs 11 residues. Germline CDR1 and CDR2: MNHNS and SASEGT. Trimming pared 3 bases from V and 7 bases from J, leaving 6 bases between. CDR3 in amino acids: CASSDRFGYTF. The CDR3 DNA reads TGTGCCAGCAGTGACCGTTTTGGCTACACCTTC.

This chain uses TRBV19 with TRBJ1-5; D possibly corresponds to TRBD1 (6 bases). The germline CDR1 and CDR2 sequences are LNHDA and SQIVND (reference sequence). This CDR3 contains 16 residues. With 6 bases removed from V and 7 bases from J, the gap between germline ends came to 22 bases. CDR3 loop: CASSISGTFQSQPQHF. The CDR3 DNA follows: TGTGCCAGTAGCATAAGTGGGACATTTCAATCGCAGCCCCAGCATTTT.

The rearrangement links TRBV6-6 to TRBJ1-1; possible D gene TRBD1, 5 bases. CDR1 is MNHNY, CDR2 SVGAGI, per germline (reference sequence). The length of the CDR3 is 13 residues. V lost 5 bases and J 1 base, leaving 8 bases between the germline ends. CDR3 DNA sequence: TGTGCCAGCAGTCACGGGGGGAACACTGAAGCTTTCTTT. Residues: CASSHGGNTEAFF.

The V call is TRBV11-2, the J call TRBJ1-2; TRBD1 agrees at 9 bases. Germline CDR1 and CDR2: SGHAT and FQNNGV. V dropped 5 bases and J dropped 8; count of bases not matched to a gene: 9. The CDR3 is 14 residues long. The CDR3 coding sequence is TGTGCCAGCAGCCGACTAGGGACAGGGCCCGGCTACACCTTC. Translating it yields CASSRLGTGPGYTF.

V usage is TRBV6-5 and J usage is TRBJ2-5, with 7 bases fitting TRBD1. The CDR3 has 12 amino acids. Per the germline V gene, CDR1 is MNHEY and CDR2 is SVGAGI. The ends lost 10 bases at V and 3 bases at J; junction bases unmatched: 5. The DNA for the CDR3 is TGTGCCACAGACAGGGTCGAAGAGACCCAGTACTTC. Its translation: CATDRVEETQYF.

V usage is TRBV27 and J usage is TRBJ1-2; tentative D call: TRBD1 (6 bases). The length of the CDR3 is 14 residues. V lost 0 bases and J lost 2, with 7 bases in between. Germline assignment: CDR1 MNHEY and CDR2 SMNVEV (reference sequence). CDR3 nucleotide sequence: TGTGCCAGCAGTTTATCGCAGGGGAACTATGGCTACACCTTC. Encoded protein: CASSLSQGNYGYTF.

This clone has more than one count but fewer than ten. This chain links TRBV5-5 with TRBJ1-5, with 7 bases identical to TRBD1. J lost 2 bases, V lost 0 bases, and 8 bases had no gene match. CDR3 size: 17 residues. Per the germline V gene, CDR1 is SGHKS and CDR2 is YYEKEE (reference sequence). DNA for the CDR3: TGTGCCAGCAGCTTGGCCGAGGGGGCATATGGCAATCAGCCCCAGCATTTT. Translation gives CASSLAEGAYGNQPQHF.

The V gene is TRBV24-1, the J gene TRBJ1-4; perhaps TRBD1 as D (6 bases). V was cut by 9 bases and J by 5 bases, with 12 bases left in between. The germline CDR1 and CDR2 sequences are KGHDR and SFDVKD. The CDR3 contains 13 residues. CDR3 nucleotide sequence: TGTGCCACCGCAGGGGTGGGGAATGAAAAACTGTTTTTT. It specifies CATAGVGNEKLFF.

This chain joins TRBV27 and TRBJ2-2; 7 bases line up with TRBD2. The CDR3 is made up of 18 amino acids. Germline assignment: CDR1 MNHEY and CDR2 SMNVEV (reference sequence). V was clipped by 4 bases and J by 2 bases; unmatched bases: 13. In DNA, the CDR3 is TGTGCCAGCAGTTCGTACCGGGGTGGGAGGGGAAACACCGGGGAGCTGTTTTTT. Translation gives CASSSYRGGRGNTGELFF.

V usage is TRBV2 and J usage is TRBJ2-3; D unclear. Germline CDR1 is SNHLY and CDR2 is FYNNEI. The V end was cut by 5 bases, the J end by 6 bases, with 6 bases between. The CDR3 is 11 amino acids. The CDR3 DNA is TGTGCCAGCAGTATAGCCGATACGCAGTATTTT. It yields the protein CASSIADTQYF.

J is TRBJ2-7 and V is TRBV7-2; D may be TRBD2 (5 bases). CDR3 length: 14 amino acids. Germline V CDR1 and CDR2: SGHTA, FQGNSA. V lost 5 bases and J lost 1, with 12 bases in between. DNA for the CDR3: TGTGCCAGCAGCCGGGATTATGGGTCCTACGAGCAGTACTTC. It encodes CASSRDYGSYEQYF.

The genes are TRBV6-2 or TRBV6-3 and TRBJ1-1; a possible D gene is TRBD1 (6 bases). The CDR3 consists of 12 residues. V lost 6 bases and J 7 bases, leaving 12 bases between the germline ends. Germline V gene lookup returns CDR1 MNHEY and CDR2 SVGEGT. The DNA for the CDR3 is TGTGCCAGCAGCCACGGCAGGGGTGAAGCTTTCTTT. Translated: CASSHGRGEAFF.

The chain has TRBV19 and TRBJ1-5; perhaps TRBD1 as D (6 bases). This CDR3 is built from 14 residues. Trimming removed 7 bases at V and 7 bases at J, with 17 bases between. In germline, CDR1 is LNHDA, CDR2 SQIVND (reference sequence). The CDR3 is CASNYRDPGQPQHF. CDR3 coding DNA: TGTGCCAGTAATTACAGGGACCCGGGACAGCCCCAGCATTTT.

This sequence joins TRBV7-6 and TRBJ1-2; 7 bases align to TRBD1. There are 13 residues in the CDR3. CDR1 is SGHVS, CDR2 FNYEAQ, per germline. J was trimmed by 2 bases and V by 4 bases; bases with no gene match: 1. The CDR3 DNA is TGTGCCAGCAGCTGGGGACAGAACTATGGCTACACCTTC. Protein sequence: CASSWGQNYGYTF.

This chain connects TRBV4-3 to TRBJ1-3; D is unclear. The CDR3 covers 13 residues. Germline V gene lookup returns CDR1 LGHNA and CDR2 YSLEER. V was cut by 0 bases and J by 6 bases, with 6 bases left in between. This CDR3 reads CASSQDQLNTIYF. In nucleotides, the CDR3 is TGCGCCAGCAGCCAAGATCAGTTAAACACCATATATTTT.

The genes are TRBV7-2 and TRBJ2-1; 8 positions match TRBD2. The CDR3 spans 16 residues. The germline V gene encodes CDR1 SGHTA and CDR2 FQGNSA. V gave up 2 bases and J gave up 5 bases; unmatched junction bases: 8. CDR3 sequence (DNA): TGTGCCAGCAGCTTACGCCTAGCGGGTACGAACAATGAGCAGTTCTTC. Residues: CASSLRLAGTNNEQFF.

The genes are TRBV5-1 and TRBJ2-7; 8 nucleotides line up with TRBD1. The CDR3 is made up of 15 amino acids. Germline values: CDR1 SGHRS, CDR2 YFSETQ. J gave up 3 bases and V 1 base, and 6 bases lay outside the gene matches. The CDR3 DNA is TGCGCCAGCAGCTTGTCCCAGGGGGCAGGCTACGAGCAGTACTTC. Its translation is CASSLSQGAGYEQYF.

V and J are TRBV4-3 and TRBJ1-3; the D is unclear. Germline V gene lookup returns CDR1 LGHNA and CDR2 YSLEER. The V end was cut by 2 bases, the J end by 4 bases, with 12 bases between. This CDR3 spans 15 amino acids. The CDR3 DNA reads TGCGCCAGCAGCCAAAACCTCAGGCGCGGAAACACCATATATTTT. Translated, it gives CASSQNLRRGNTIYF.

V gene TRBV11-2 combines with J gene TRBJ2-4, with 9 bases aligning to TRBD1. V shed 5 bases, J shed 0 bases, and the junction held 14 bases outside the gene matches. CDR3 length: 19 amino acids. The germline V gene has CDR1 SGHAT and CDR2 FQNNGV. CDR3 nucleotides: TGTGCCAGCAGCGTTGGTCCGGGACAGGGTTTGGTAGCCAAAAACATTCAGTACTTC. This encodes CASSVGPGQGLVAKNIQYF.

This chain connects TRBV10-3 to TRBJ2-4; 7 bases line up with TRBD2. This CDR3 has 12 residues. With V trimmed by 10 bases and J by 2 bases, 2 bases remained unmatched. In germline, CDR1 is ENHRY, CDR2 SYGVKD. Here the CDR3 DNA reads TGTGCCACGCGGGAGACCAAAAACATTCAGTACTTC. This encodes CATRETKNIQYF.